The 10 T cell receptor beta chains presented below share a single source sample, sequenced in a study of blood T cell repertoires in COVID-19. The method was immunoSEQ multiplex PCR; TCRdb's version includes in-frame clones alone and lacks a portion of them. The sample lists roughly 150,000 clones, 85% occurring once. The specimen was peripheral blood. The receptor set was obtained from a woman in her forties or fifties with COVID-19, enrolled during active disease.

CDR3 in DNA: TGTGCCAGCAGTTATATCGGGGGACGACGGAACACTGAAGCTTTCTTT. Translated, it gives CASSYIGGRRNTEAFF. The chain joins TRBV14 to TRBJ1-1; perhaps TRBD1 as D (5 bases). With 6 bases removed from V and 1 base from J, the gap between germline ends came to 18 bases. Germline CDR1 is SGHDN and CDR2 is FVKESK. The CDR3 runs to 16 residues. Full variable domain (rest looked up from reference TRBV14 and TRBJ1-1): EAGVTQFPSHSVIEKGQTVTLRCDPISGHDNLYWYRRVMGKEIKFLLHFVKESKQDESGMPNNRFLAERTGGTYSTLKVQPAELEDSGVYFCASSYIGGRRNTEAFFGQGTRLTVV.

The genes are TRBV30 and TRBJ1-6, with TRBD1 as a possible D gene (6 bases). Germline V gene sequence: CDR1 GTSNPN, CDR2 SVGIG (reference sequence). V lost 5 bases, J lost 10 bases, and 15 bases lay in between. The CDR3 totals 13 residues. This CDR3 is CAWETTGSSPLHF. The CDR3, as DNA: TGTGCCTGGGAAACCACAGGGAGCTCACCCCTCCACTTT.

This chain links TRBV20-1 with TRBJ2-5; 7 nucleotides agree with TRBD1. Losses at the gene ends were 3 bases for V and 2 bases for J; bases not matched to a gene: 6. CDR1 DFQATT and CDR2 SNEGSKA come from the germline V gene (reference sequence). This CDR3 is 14 amino acids long. The CDR3 loop is CSASGTAKQETQYF. CDR3 coding DNA: TGCAGTGCTAGTGGGACAGCTAAACAAGAGACCCAGTACTTC.

Points on this clone: The sample contains more than one DNA sequence encoding this CDR3. The CDR3 reads CASSYGQGGTEAFF. The CDR3, as DNA: TGTGCCAGCAGTTACGGGCAGGGAGGCACTGAAGCTTTCTTT. This chain links TRBV6-2 or TRBV6-3 with TRBJ1-1; D may be TRBD1 (5 bases). V lost 2 bases and J 4 bases, leaving 11 bases between the germline ends. The germline V gene encodes CDR1 MNHEY and CDR2 SVGEGT. CDR3 length: 14 amino acids.

This clone was seen just once. The genes are TRBV19 and TRBJ2-2, with 8 bases lining up with TRBD1. CDR3 length: 14 amino acids. V was clipped by 8 bases and J by 5 bases; unmatched bases: 7. Germline V gene lookup returns CDR1 LNHDA and CDR2 SQIVND (reference sequence). The CDR3 DNA sequence: TGTGCCAGTGGAGGACAGGGACGGACCGGGGAGCTGTTTTTT. Translated, it gives CASGGQGRTGELFF.

The chain couples TRBV6-1 to TRBJ2-7, with D unclear. Germline CDR1 is MNHNS and CDR2 is SASEGT. Trimming stripped 6 bases from V and 5 bases from J, with 8 bases between. This CDR3 spans 11 amino acids. The CDR3 nucleotides read TGTGCCAGCAGCTTAAGAGACGAGCAGTACTTC. It encodes CASSLRDEQYF.

This rearrangement joins TRBV11-1 to TRBJ2-1; 8 nucleotides line up with TRBD2. CDR3 length equals 15 residues. Germline trimming cut 5 bases from V and 7 bases from J; bases unmatched to any gene: 10. CDR1 and CDR2 (germline): SGHAT, FQDESV (reference sequence). The CDR3 bases are TGTGCCAGCAGCCCCATCGGGGGGGCTGTGAATGAGCAGTTCTTC. It is translated as CASSPIGGAVNEQFF.

This clone was observed at least ten times. The rearrangement links TRBV3-1 (or the pseudogene TRBV3-2) to TRBJ2-3; D perhaps matches TRBD1 (6 bases). This CDR3 has 15 residues. V was cut by 0 bases and J by 1 base, with 8 bases left in between. Germline CDR1 reads LGHDT; CDR2 reads YNNKEL (reference sequence). The DNA of the CDR3 is TGTGCCAGCAGCCAAGAACCAGGGGGCACAGATACGCAGTATTTT. This gives the protein CASSQEPGGTDTQYF.

The chain uses TRBV11-2 and TRBJ1-2; no firm D call. V lost 0 bases and J 2 bases, leaving 7 bases between the germline ends. Germline values: CDR1 SGHAT, CDR2 FQNNGV. This CDR3 has 14 residues. CDR3 DNA sequence: TGTGCCAGCAGCTTAGACTCCCTCAACTATGGCTACACCTTC. It specifies CASSLDSLNYGYTF.

This chain links TRBV6-5 with TRBJ1-1; D gene ambiguous. The CDR3 runs to 16 residues. V was cut by 1 base and J by 0 bases, with 12 bases left in between. From germline, CDR1 is MNHEY and CDR2 SVGAGI. The CDR3 region is CASSYYRLPMNTEAFF. CDR3 nucleotides: TGTGCCAGCAGTTACTATCGTCTCCCTATGAACACTGAAGCTTTCTTT.